The 4 T cell receptor beta chains given below trace back to one sample, sequenced in a study of blood T cell repertoires in COVID-19. Data came from immunoSEQ multiplex PCR; TCRdb stores just in-frame clones and leaves some out. In the table there are about 110,000 clones, less than 80% of which are singletons. The sample taken for sequencing was peripheral blood. Source of these receptors: an older man with COVID-19, enrolled during active disease.

Only one count was recorded for this clone. V is TRBV5-4 and J is TRBJ1-4, with 11 bases matching TRBD1. V shed 3 bases, J shed 7 bases, and the junction held 5 bases outside the gene matches. The CDR3 consists of 15 residues. Germline CDR1 is SGHNT and CDR2 is YYREEE (reference sequence). CDR3 sequence reads: CASSSRDRGSEKLFF. Here the CDR3 DNA reads TGTGCCAGCAGCTCACGGGACAGGGGGAGTGAAAAACTGTTTTTT.

The chain employs TRBV12-3 or TRBV12-4 and TRBJ2-1; perhaps TRBD2 as D (6 bases). V was cut by 3 bases and J by 7 bases, with 10 bases left in between. The CDR3 spans 13 residues. DNA for the CDR3: TGTGCCAGCAGTTTGGGGACTGGGAATGAGCAGTTCTTC. Translating gives CASSLGTGNEQFF.

J is TRBJ1-3 and V is TRBV28; D possibly corresponds to TRBD1 (5 bases). The V and J ends lost 4 bases and 1 base respectively, with 8 bases between them. This CDR3 has 14 amino acids. CDR1 is MDHEN, CDR2 SYDVKM, per germline. In DNA, the CDR3 is TGTGCCAGCAGTTCCAGGGTGTCTGGAAACACCATATATTTT. Translating it yields CASSSRVSGNTIYF. Full variable domain (remainder filled in from reference TRBV28 and TRBJ1-3): DVKVTQSSRYLVKRTGEKVFLECVQDMDHENMFWYRQDPGLGLRLIYFSYDVKMKEKGDIPEGYSVSREKKERFSLILESASTNQTSMYLCASSSRVSGNTIYFGEGSWLTVV.

Concerning this clone: Other nucleotide sequences from this sample produce the same CDR3. The rearrangement uses TRBV19 and TRBJ1-1; 11 nucleotides align to TRBD1. This CDR3 region has 16 residues. Unmatched junction bases numbered 2, after V lost 2 bases and J lost 0 bases. Germline V CDR1 and CDR2: LNHDA, SQIVND (reference sequence). The CDR3 here is CASSIRTGGLNTEAFF. CDR3 DNA sequence: TGTGCCAGTAGTATACGGACAGGGGGCTTGAACACTGAAGCTTTCTTT.